The source of this T cell receptor (beta chain) is a study of cytomegalovirus exposure and HLA in healthy donors. Germline-derived CDR1 and CDR2 are SQVTM and ANQGSEA. Trimming took off 4 bases at V and 0 bases at J, with 6 bases between the two ends. The CDR3 extends over 12 amino acids. 13 Jbeta primers and 60 Vbeta primers were used for the PCR. Libraries were prepared by immunoSEQ multiplex PCR; TCRdb keeps only in-frame clonotypes and omits some of them. Of some 160,000 clones in the sample, 70% to 85% are singletons; the top ten hold under 1.5%. This chain joins TRBV29-1 and TRBJ1-2; D ambiguous. The sample comprised PBMCs. The TCR sequence derives from a male donor in good health and CMV-seronegative. The CDR3 DNA reads as TGCAGCGTTGCGACAACTAACTATGGCTACACCTTC. Encoded protein: CSVATTNYGYTF.